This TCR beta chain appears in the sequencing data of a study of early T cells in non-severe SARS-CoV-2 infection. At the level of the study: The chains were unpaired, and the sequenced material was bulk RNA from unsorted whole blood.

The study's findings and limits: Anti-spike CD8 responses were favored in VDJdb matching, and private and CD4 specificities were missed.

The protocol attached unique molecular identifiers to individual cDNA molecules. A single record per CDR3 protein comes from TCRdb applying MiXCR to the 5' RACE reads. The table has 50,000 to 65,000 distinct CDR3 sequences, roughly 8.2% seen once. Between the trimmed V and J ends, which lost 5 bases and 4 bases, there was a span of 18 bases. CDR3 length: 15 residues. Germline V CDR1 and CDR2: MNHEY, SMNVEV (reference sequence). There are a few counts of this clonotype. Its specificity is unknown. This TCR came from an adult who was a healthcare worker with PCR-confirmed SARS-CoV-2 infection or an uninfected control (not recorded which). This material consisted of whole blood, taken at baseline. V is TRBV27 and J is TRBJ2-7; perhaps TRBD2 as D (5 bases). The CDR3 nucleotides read TGTGCCAGCAGTCCCTGGACTGGTGCCCTATACGAGCAGTACTTC. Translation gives CASSPWTGALYEQYF.